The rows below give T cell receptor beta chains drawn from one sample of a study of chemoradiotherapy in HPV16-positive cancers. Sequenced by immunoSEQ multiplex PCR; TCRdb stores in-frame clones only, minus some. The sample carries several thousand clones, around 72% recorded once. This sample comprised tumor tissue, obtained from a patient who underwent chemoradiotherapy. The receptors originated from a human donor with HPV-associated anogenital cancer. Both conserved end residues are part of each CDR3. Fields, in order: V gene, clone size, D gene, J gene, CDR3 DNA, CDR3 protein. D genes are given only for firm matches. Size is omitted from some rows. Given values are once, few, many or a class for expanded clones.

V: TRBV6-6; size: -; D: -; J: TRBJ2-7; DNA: TGTGCCAGCAGAGGGGGGGAGCAGTACTTC; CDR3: CASRGGEQYF
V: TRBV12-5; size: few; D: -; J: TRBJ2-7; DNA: TGTGCTAGTGGTTCCACAGTGTCCTACGAGCAGTACTTC; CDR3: CASGSTVSYEQYF
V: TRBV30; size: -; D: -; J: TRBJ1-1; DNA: TGTGCCTGGAGTGGCCTTATCCCTGGGTTCCTGAACACTGAAGCTTTCTTT; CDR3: CAWSGLIPGFLNTEAFF
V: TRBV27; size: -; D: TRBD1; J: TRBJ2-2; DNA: TGTGCCAGCAGGACCGGGACAGGGAGCGCCGGGGAGCTGTTTTTT; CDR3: CASRTGTGSAGELFF
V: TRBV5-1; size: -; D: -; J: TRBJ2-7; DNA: TGCGCCAGCAGCTTTGGCGGAGCCTACGAGCAGTACTTC; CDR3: CASSFGGAYEQYF
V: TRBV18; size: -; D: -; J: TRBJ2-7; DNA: TGTGCCAGCTCACCGAGGCAGGGAGTTGGGGAGCAGTACTTC; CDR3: CASSPRQGVGEQYF
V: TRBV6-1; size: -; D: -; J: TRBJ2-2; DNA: TGTGCCGCACTCCTGTGGGGGAAGGGTAACGGGGAGCTGTTTTTT; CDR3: CAALLWGKGNGELFF
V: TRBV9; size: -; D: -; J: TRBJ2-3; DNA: TGTGCCAGCAGCGTAGAGAGGGGGACGCAGTATTTT; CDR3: CASSVERGTQYF
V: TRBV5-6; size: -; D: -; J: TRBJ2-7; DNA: TGTGCCAGCAGCCAAACAGGGAACTACGAGCAGTACTTC; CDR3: CASSQTGNYEQYF
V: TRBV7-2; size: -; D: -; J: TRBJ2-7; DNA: TGTGCCAGCAGCTTAGCGGCAGGGATGTACGAGCAGTACTTC; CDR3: CASSLAAGMYEQYF
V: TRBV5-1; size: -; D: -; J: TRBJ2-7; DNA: TGCGCCAGCAGCTTGGAGGGTCGAGGGCAGTACTTC; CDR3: CASSLEGRGQYF
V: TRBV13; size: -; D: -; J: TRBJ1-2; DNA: TGTGCCAGCAGCTGGACAGTGAGCTACACCTTC; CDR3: CASSWTVSYTF
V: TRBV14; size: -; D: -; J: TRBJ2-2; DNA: TGTGCCAGCAGCCAAGAAGTATCGGCAGCCTTCGGGGAGCTGTTTTTT; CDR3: CASSQEVSAAFGELFF
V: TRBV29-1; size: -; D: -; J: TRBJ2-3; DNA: TGCAGCGTTGAACAAAGTTCCGATACGCAGTATTTT; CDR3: CSVEQSSDTQYF
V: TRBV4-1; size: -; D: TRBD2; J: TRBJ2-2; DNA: TGCGCCAGCAGCCCCCCTCCTAGCGGCGGAATCACCGGGGAGCTGTTTTTT; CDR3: CASSPPPSGGITGELFF
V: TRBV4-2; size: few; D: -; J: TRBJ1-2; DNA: TGTGCCAGCAGCCAAGATACAAAGCCGCGTGATGGCTACACCTTC; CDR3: CASSQDTKPRDGYTF
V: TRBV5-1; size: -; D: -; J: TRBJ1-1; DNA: TGCGCCAGCAGCTTGGGGGGGGTACGGGTAGCTTTCTTT; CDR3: CASSLGGVRVAFF
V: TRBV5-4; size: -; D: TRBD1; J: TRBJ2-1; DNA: TGTGCCAGCACTGACCGGGACAGGGTTTACGATGAGCAGTTCTTC; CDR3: CASTDRDRVYDEQFF
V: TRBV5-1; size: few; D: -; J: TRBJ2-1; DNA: TGCGCCAGCAGCTCCCCCGGGGGTTACAATGAGCAGTTCTTC; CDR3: CASSSPGGYNEQFF
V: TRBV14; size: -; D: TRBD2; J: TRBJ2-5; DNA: TGTGCCAGCAGCCAGAAGACGGGCACTAGCGGGGGACGATGGGAGACCCAGTACTTC; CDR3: CASSQKTGTSGGRWETQYF
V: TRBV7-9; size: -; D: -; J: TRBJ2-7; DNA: TGTGCCAGCAGCCCCCTTTACGAGCAGTACTTC; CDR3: CASSPLYEQYF
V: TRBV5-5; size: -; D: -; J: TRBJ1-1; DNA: TGTGCCAGCAGTCACGGTTTGACTGAAGCTTTCTTT; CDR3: CASSHGLTEAFF
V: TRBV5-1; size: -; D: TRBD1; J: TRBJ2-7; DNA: TGCGCCAGCAGCTTGGACGGACAGGGAGGCGTCTACGAGCAGTACTTC; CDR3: CASSLDGQGGVYEQYF
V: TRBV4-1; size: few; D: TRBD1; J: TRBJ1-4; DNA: TGCGCCAGCAGCCAAGTCGAGGGACAGGGAGGTGAAAAACTGTTTTTT; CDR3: CASSQVEGQGGEKLFF
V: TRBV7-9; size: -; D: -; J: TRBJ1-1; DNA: TGTGCCAGCAGCTTAGATTTAGTGAACACTGAAGCTTTCTTT; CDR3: CASSLDLVNTEAFF
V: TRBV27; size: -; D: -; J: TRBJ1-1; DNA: TGTGCCAGCAGTAACGCCGCGGGAGAGACTGAAGCTTTCTTT; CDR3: CASSNAAGETEAFF
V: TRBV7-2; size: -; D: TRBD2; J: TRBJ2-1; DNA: TGTGCCAGCAGCATGACTAGCGGGGTGTACAATGAGCAGTTCTTC; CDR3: CASSMTSGVYNEQFF
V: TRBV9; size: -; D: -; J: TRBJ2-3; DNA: TGTGCCAGCAGCCCGAGGTCGGGATGGGATACGCAGTATTTT; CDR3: CASSPRSGWDTQYF
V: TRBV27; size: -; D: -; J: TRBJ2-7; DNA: TGTGCCAGCAGTTTTGAGGGGGAGCAGTACTTC; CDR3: CASSFEGEQYF
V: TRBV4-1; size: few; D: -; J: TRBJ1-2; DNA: TGCGCCAGCAGCCAAGATCTGAGCTATGGCTACACCTTC; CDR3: CASSQDLSYGYTF
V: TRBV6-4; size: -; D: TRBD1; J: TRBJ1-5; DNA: TGTGCCAGCAGTGACTCGGAGACAGGGGGCATTCAGCCCCAGCATTTT; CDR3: CASSDSETGGIQPQHF
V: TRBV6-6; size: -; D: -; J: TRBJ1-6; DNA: TGTGCCAGCAGCCCCGGGGAGTCGCCCCTCCACTTT; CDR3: CASSPGESPLHF
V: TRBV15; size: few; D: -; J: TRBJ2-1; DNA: TGTGCCACCGGACGAGGGGTGGACAATGAGCAGTTCTTC; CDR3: CATGRGVDNEQFF
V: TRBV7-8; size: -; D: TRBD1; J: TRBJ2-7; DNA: TGTGCCAGCAGCCGGGGACAGATCTACGAGCAGTACTTC; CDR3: CASSRGQIYEQYF
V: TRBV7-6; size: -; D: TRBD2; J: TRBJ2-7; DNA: TGTGCCAGCAGCTTATTTTATGCCGGGACTAGCAGCCTCTACGAGCAGTACTTC; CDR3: CASSLFYAGTSSLYEQYF
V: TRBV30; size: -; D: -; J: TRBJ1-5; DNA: TGTGCCTGGGGAACAGTGCAGCCCCAGCATTTT; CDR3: CAWGTVQPQHF
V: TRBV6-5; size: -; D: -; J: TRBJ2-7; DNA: TGTGCCAGCAGTTACCAGGGAGGGGGGTACGAGCAGTACTTC; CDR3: CASSYQGGGYEQYF
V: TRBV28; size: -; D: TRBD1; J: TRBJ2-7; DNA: TGTGCCAGCAGACCTGACAGGGGGCGATACGAGCAGTACTTC; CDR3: CASRPDRGRYEQYF
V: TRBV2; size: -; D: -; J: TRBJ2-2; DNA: TGTGCCAGCAGTGAGGGGACCGGGGAGCTGTTTTTT; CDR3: CASSEGTGELFF
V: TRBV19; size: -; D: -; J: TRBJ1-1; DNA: TGTGCCAGTAGTATCTCGGATATGAACACTGAAGCTTTCTTT; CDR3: CASSISDMNTEAFF
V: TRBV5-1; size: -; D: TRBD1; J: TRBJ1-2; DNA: TGCGCCAGCAGCTTAGGGACAGGGAGCTATGGCTACACCTTC; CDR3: CASSLGTGSYGYTF
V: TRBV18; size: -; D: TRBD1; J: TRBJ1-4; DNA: TGTGCCAGCTCACCACCGACAGGGTCAAATGAAAAACTGTTTTTT; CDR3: CASSPPTGSNEKLFF
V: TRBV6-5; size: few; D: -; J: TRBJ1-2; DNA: TGTGCCAGCAGTTACTCGGGGCAGGAGGCGACCTATGGCTACACCTTC; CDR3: CASSYSGQEATYGYTF
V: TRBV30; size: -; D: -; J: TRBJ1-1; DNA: TGTGCCTGGAGTATTGGGGACATGAACACTGAAGCTTTCTTT; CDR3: CAWSIGDMNTEAFF
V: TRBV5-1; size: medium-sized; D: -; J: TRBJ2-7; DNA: TGCGCCAGCAGTTCTTATGTAGACGGATACGAGCAGTACTTC; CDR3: CASSSYVDGYEQYF
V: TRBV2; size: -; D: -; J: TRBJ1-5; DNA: TGTGCCAGCAGTGAAGCGCGGACAACCCATCAGCCCCAGCATTTT; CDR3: CASSEARTTHQPQHF
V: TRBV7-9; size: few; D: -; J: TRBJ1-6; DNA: TGTGCCAGCAGCTATGGGCCCGACCAGGAATCCACCTATAATTCACCCCTCCACTTT; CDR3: CASSYGPDQESTYNSPLHF
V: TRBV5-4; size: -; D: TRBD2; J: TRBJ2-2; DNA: TGTGCCAGCCGGGGCGGGTTGGCGGGGGGCAACACCGGGGAGCTGTTTTTT; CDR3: CASRGGLAGGNTGELFF
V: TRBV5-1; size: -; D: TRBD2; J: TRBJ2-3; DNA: TGCGCCAGCAGCTTGTATGGGACTAGCGGCCCCTTAGAGCAGTATTTT; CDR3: CASSLYGTSGPLEQYF